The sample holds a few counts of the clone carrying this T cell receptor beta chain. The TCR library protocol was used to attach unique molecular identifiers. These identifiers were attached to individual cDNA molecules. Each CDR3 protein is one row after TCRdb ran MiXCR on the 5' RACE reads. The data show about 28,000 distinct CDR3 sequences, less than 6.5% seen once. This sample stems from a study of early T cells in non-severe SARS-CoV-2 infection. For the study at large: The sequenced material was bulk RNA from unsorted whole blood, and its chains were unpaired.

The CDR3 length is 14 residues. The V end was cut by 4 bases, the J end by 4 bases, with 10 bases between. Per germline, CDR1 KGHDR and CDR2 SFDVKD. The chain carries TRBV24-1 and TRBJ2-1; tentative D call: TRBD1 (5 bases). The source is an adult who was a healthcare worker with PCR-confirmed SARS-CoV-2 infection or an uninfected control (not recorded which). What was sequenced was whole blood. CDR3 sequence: CATSEGAKYNEQFF. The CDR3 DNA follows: TGTGCCACCAGTGAAGGGGCGAAGTACAATGAGCAGTTCTTC.